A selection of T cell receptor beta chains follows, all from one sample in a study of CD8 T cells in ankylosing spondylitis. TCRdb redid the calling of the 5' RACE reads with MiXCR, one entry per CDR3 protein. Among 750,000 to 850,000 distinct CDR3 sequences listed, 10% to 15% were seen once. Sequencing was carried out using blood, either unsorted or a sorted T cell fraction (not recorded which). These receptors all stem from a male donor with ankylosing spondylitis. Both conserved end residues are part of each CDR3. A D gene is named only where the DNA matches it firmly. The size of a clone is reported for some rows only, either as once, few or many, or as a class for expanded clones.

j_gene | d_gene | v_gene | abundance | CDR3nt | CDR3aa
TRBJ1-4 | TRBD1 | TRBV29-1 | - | TGCAGCGTTCAGGGGGCGGACGAAAAACTGTTTTTT | CSVQGADEKLFF
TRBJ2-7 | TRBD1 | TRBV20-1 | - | TGCAGTGCTAGAGATACAGGGGGCGCGAGCGAGCAGTACTTC | CSARDTGGASEQYF
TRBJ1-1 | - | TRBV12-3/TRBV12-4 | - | TGTGCCAGCAACGACGGGCCCGGACGTGAAGCTTTCTTT | CASNDGPGREAFF
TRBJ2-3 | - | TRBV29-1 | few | TGCAGCGAACGGACAAGCACAGATACGCAGTATTTT | CSERTSTDTQYF
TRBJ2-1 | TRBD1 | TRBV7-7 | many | TGTGCTAGCAGCTCGACCGGGACAGGGGTCAATGAGCAGTTCTTC | CASSSTGTGVNEQFF
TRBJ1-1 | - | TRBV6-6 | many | TGTGCCAGCAGTTACTCGACCGGTGAAGCTTTCTTT | CASSYSTGEAFF
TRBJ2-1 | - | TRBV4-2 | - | TGTGCCAGCAGCCACCCTAGCGCTGGCTACAATGAGCAGTTCTTC | CASSHPSAGYNEQFF
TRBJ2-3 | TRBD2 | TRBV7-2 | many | TGTGCCAGCAGCTCCGGGACTAGCTTCACAGATACGCAGTATTTT | CASSSGTSFTDTQYF
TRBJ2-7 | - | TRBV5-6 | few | TGTGCCAGCAGCACGTGGGACCTGGCCGCCGAGCAGTACTTC | CASSTWDLAAEQYF
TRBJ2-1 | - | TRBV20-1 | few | TGCAGTGCTACCTGGACTTACTCCTGGAATGAGCAGTTCTTC | CSATWTYSWNEQFF
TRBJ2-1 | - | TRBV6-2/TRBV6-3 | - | TGTGCCAGCAGCCCCGGCTCCCTAGCCTACAATGAGCAGTTCTTC | CASSPGSLAYNEQFF
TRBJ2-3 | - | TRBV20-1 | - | TGCAGTGCTAGTCCCCCTTTGTACCCCACAGATACGCAGTATTTT | CSASPPLYPTDTQYF
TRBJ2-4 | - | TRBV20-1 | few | TGCAGTGCTACTGGGGCGGGATCCTCAAACATTCAGTACTTC | CSATGAGSSNIQYF
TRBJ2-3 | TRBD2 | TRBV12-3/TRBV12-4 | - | TGTGCCAGCAGTTCCCAGCGGGGAGATACGCAGTATTTT | CASSSQRGDTQYF
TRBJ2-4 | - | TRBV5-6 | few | TGTGCCAGCAGCTTGAGGAACCTAGCCAAAAACATTCAGTACTTC | CASSLRNLAKNIQYF
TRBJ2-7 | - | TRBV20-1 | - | TGCAGTGCGCTCCTCCGGGACTCAGGCTCCTACGAGCAGTACTTC | CSALLRDSGSYEQYF
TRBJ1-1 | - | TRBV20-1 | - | TGCAGTGCTAGAGGGTCTTCAGCACCCGAAGCTTTCTTT | CSARGSSAPEAFF
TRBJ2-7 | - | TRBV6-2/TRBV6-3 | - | TGTGCCAGCAGTTACTTGGGGACAACGACCTACGAGCAGTACTTC | CASSYLGTTTYEQYF
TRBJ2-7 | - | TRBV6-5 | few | TGTGCCAGCAGTTACTCCCCCGTGCAGGGGCGGTCCTACGAGCAGTACTTC | CASSYSPVQGRSYEQYF
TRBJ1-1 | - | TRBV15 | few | TGTGCCACCAGCAGAGGGACCACCGGATACACTGAAGCTTTCTTT | CATSRGTTGYTEAFF
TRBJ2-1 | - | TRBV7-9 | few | TGTGCCAGCAGCTTGCTTGGCCTCCTCACCGGAAACAATGAGCAGTTCTTC | CASSLLGLLTGNNEQFF
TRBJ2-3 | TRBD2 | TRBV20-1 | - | TGCAGTGCTGAGGCTAGCGGGGACACAGATACGCAGTATTTT | CSAEASGDTDTQYF
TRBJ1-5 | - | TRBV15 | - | TGTGCCACCAGCAGAGATTTCGGGCCCCAGCATTTT | CATSRDFGPQHF
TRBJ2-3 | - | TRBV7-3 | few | TGTGCCAGCAGCCACCCGGGAGAATATGCGCTCCAGTATTTT | CASSHPGEYALQYF
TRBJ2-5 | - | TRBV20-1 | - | TGCAGTGCCAGAGGACCGCGGGAGACCCAGTACTTC | CSARGPRETQYF
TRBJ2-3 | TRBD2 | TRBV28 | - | TGTGCCAGCAGTTCTCTGACTAGCGGAACTAGCACAGATACGCAGTATTTT | CASSSLTSGTSTDTQYF
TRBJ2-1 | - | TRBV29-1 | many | TGCAGCGTCCGGGGGCCCGATGAGCAGTTCTTC | CSVRGPDEQFF
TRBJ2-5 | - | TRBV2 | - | TGTGCCATAGTACGGGGCCGGGGGGAGACCCAGTACTTC | CAIVRGRGETQYF
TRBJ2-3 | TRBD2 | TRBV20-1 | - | TGCAGTGCCTCGGGTGGCGGGGGGACGGCAGATACGCAGTATTTT | CSASGGGGTADTQYF
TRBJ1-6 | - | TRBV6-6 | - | TGTGCCAGCGTCGACGCCGGGGATTCACCCCTCCACTTT | CASVDAGDSPLHF
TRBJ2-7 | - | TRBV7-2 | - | TGTGCCAGCAGCTTAAGTCCCCTAGGCAGATCCTACGAGCAGTACTTC | CASSLSPLGRSYEQYF
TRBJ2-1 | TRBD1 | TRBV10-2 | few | TGCGCCAGCAGTGCTTTAGCCTGGGACAGGGCCTACAATGAGCAGTTCTTC | CASSALAWDRAYNEQFF
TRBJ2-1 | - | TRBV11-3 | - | TGTGCCAGCAGCTGGCACCCGGAAGACAATGAGCAGTTCTTC | CASSWHPEDNEQFF
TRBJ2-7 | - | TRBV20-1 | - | TGCAGTGCTCCGGACCTTGCCTACGAGCAGTACTTC | CSAPDLAYEQYF
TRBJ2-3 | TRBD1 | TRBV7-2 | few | TGTGCCAGCAGCTTAGTGCTTTCGCGGGACAGGGCAACAGATACGCAGTATTTT | CASSLVLSRDRATDTQYF
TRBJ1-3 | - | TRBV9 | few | TGTGCCAGCAGCGTAGGCGGGACATCTGGAAACACCATATATTTT | CASSVGGTSGNTIYF
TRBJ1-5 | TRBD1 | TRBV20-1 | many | TGCAGTGCTGGCCGACAGGGGGTTCAGCCCCAGCATTTT | CSAGRQGVQPQHF
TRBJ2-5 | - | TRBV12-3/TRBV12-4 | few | TGTGCCAGCAGTTTTGCGGAGGGGTACCAAGAGACCCAGTACTTC | CASSFAEGYQETQYF
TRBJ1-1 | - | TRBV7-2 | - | TGTGCCAGCAGAGGGGACTCGTACACTGAAGCTTTCTTT | CASRGDSYTEAFF
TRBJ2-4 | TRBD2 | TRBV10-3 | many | TGTGCCATAGCGGGGGTACGGGACATTCAGTACTTC | CAIAGVRDIQYF
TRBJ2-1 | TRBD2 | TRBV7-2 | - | TGTGCCAGCAGCTTAATTCCTGGCGGGAGCTCCTACAATGAGCAGTTCTTC | CASSLIPGGSSYNEQFF
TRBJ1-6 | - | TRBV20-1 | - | TGCAGTGCTAGATGGGGCACCCATAATTCACCCCTCCACTTT | CSARWGTHNSPLHF
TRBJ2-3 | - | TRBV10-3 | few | TGTGCCATCAGTGAGGGGTATCCAGATACGCAGTATTTT | CAISEGYPDTQYF
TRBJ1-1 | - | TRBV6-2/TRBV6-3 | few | TGTGCCAGCAGTTACCCGGAGGGGGCTGAAGCTTTCTTT | CASSYPEGAEAFF
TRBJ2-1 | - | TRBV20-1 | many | TGCAGTGCTAGAGATCCCCAGAGCAATGAGCAGTTCTTC | CSARDPQSNEQFF
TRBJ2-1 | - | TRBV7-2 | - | TGTGCCAGCAGCTTTGCCCCGGGACACCTATACAATGAGCAGTTCTTC | CASSFAPGHLYNEQFF
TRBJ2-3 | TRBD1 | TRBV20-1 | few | TGCAGTGCTAGGGGACAGGTGATACCTAGCACAGATACGCAGTATTTT | CSARGQVIPSTDTQYF
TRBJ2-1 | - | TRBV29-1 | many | TGCAGCGTAGCGCCGGTCTCTCCGGGAATACTTCGGCAGTTCTTC | CSVAPVSPGILRQFF
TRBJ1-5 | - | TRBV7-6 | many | TGTGCCAGCGGGCTCGGGGGGGGCAATCAGCCCCAGCATTTT | CASGLGGGNQPQHF